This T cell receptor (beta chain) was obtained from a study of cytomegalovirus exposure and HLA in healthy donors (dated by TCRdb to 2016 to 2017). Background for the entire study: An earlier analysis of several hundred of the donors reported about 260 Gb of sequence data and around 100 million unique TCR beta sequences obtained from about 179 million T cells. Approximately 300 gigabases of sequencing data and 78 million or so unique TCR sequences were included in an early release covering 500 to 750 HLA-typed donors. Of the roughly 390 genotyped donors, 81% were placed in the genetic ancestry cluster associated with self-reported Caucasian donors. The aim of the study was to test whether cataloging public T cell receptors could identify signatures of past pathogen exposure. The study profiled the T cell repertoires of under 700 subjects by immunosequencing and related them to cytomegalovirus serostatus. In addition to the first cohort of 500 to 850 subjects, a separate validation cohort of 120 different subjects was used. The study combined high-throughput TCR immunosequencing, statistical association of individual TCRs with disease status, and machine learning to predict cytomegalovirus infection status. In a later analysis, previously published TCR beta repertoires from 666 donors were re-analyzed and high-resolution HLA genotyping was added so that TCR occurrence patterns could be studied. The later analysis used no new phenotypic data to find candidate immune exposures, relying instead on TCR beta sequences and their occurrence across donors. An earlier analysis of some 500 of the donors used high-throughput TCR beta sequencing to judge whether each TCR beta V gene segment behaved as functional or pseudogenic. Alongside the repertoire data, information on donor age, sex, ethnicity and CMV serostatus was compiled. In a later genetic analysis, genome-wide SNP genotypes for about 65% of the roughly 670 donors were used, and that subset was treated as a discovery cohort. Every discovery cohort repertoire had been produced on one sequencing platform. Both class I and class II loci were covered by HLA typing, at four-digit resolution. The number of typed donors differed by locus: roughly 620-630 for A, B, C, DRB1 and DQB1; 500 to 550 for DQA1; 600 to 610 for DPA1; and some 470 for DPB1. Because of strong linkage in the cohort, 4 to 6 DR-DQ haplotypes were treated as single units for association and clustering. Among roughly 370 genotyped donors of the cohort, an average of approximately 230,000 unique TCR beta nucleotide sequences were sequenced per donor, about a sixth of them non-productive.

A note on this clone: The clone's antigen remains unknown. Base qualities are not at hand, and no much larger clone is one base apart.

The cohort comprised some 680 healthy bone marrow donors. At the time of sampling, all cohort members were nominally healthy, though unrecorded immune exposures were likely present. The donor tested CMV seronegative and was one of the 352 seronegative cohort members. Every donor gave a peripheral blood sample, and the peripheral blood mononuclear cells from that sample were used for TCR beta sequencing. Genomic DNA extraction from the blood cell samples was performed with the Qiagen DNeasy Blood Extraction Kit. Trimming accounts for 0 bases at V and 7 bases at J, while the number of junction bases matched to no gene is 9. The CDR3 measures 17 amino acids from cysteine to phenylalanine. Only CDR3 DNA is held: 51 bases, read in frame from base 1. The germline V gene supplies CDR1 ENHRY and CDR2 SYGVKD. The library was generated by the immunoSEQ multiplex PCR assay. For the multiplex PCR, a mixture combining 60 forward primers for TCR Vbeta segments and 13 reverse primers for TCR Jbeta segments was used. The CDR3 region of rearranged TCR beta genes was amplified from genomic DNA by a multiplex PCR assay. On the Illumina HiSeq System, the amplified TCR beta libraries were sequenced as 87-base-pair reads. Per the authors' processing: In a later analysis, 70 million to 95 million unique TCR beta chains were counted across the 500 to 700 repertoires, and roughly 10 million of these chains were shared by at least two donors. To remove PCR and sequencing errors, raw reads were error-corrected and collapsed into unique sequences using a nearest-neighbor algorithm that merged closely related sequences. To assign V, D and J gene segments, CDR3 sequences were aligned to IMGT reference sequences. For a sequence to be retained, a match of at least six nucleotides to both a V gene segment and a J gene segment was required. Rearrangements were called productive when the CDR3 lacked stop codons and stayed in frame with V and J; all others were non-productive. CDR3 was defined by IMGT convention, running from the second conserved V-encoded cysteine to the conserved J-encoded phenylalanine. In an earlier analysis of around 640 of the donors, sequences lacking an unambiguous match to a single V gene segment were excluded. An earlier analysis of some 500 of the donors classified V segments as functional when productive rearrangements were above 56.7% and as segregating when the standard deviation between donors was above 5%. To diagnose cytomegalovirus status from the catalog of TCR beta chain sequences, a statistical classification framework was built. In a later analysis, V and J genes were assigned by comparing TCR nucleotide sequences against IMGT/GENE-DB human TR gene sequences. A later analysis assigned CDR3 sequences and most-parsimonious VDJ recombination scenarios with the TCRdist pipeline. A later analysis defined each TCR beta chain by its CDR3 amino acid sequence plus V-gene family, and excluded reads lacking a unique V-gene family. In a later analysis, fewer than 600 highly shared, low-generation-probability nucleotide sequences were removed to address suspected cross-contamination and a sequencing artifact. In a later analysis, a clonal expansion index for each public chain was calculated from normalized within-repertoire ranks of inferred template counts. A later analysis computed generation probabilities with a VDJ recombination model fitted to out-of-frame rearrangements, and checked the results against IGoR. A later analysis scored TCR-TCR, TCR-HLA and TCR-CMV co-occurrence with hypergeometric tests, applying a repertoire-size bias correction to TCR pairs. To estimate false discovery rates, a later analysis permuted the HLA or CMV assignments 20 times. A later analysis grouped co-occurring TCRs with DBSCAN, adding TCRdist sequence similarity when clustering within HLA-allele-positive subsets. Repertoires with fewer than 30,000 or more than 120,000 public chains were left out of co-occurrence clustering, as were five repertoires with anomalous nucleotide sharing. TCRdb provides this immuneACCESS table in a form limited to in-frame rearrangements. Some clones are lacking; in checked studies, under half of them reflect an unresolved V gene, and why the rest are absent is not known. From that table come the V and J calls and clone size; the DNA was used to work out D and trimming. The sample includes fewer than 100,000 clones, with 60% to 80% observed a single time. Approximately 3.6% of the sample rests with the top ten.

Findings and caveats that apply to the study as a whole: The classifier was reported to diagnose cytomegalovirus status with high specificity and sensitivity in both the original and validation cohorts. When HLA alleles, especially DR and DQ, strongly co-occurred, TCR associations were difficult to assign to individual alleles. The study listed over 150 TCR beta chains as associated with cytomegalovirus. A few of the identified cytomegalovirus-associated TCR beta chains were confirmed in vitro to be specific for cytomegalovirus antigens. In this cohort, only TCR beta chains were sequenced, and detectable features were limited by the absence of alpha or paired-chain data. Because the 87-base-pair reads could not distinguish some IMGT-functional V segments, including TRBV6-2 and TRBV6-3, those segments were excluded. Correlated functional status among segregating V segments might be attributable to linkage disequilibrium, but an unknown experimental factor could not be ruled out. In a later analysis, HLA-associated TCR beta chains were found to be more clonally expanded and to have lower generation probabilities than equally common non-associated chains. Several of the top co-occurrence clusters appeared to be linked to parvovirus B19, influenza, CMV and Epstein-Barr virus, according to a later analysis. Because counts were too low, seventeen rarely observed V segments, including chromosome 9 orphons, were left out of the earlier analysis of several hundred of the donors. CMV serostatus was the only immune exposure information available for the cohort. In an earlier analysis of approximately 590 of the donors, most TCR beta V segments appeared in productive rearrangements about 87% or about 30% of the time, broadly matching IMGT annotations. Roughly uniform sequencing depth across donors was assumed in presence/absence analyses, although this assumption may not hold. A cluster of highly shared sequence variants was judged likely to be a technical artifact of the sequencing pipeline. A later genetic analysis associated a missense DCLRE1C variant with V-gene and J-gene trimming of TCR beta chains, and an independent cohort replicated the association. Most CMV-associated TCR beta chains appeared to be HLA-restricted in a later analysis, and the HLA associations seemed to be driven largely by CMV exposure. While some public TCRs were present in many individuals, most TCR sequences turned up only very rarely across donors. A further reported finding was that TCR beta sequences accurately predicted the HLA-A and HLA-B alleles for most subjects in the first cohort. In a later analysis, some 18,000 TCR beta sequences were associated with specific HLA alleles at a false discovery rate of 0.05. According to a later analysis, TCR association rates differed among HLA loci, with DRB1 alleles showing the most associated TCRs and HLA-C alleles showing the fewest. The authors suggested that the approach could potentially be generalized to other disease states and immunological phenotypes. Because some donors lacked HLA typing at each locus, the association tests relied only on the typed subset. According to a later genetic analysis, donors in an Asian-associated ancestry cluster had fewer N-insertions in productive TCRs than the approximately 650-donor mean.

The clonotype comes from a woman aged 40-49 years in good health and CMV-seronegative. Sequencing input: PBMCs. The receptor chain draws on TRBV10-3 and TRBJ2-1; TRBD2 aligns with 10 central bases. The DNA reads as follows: TGTGCCATCAGTGAGTCGAGAATAGCGGGGGGACTGAATGAGCAGTTCTTC. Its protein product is CAISESRIAGGLNEQFF.